Below, 27 T cell receptor beta chains from the same sample are listed, as sequenced in a study of early T cells in non-severe SARS-CoV-2 infection (dated by TCRdb to the early 2020s). The library was made by 5' RACE. Instrument used: NextSeq 500. Using fastp at Q25 and MiXCR, TCRdb reprocessed the public reads and kept productive beta chains. Each CDR3 protein gets just one entry, which takes the most common genes and DNA from the rows behind it. The sample includes 45,000 to 70,000 distinct CDR3 sequences, with roughly 11% observed a single time. Of the sample, about 9.4% falls within the top ten clones. The sequenced sample was whole blood. All receptors derive from an adult who was a healthcare worker with PCR-confirmed SARS-CoV-2 infection or an uninfected control (not recorded which).

This clonotype was counted at least ten times. The chain employs TRBV7-9 and TRBJ2-3, with TRBD2 as a possible D gene (6 bases). In germline, CDR1 is SEHNR, CDR2 FQNEAQ (reference sequence). V was clipped by 8 bases and J by 0 bases, with 12 bases between them. The CDR3 has 14 amino acids. The CDR3 sequence is CASGPGTSTDTQYF. The CDR3 nucleotides read TGTGCCAGCGGTCCAGGGACTAGCACAGATACGCAGTATTTT.

In its sample, this clonotype was seen many times. This chain connects TRBV7-2 to TRBJ2-3; weak D call: TRBD1 (5 bases). Germline loops: CDR1 SGHTA, CDR2 FQGNSA. CDR3 length: 17 residues. V shed 1 base and J shed 5 bases, with 19 bases lying between them. CDR3 DNA sequence: TGTGCCAGCAGCTTAGGACTTTCGGCTGTTACAGGAGATACGCAGTATTTT. It is translated as CASSLGLSAVTGDTQYF.

This clonotype was recorded many times. The chain carries TRBV28 and TRBJ2-3; 10 positions agree with TRBD2. Germline values: CDR1 MDHEN, CDR2 SYDVKM. There are 19 residues in the CDR3. With 6 bases clipped from V and 4 bases from J, the junction kept 19 bases outside the gene matches. DNA of the CDR3: TGTGCCAGCAGGCCGGCGGGGCTAGCGGGGGTCGGGGCCCCAGATACGCAGTATTTT. Protein product: CASRPAGLAGVGAPDTQYF. Variable domain in full (rest from reference TRBV28 and TRBJ2-3): DVKVTQSSRYLVKRTGEKVFLECVQDMDHENMFWYRQDPGLGLRLIYFSYDVKMKEKGDIPEGYSVSREKKERFSLILESASTNQTSMYLCASRPAGLAGVGAPDTQYFGPGTRLTVL.

V is TRBV2 and J is TRBJ2-5; 7 nucleotides match TRBD2. The CDR3 is 12 amino acids. Per the germline V gene, CDR1 is SNHLY and CDR2 is FYNNEI. The V and J ends lost 8 bases and 5 bases, in that order; junction bases with no gene match: 5. Here the CDR3 reads CASGREGETQYF. The CDR3 bases are TGTGCCAGCGGGAGGGAGGGGGAGACCCAGTACTTC.

The rearrangement uses TRBV12-3 or TRBV12-4 and TRBJ2-1; maybe TRBD2 (5 bases). The CDR3 covers 14 residues. V was shortened by 3 bases and J by 7 bases, with 13 bases between the two germline ends. In nucleotides, the CDR3 is TGTGCCAGCAGTTTTTCGGGAAGCCTGAATGAGCAGTTCTTC. Residues: CASSFSGSLNEQFF.

This clonotype was observed a few times. The genes are TRBV20-1 and TRBJ1-1; D remains ambiguous. The CDR3 contains 12 residues. The germline V gene encodes CDR1 DFQATT and CDR2 SNEGSKA (reference sequence). V dropped 6 bases and J dropped 1 base, with 9 bases sitting between them. The CDR3 DNA reads TGCAGTGCAAGACACTCGAACACTGAAGCTTTCTTT. Its protein product is CSARHSNTEAFF.

This clonotype was detected only a few times. V and J are TRBV18 and TRBJ2-2; maybe TRBD2 (5 bases). CDR1 is KGHSH, CDR2 LQKENI, per germline. V lost 2 bases to trimming and J lost 6 bases, with 13 bases between them. The CDR3 is made up of 15 amino acids. The CDR3 protein is CASSPGGPRAGELFF. In DNA, the CDR3 is TGTGCCAGCTCACCAGGAGGACCCCGCGCCGGGGAGCTGTTTTTT.

V gene TRBV6-2 or TRBV6-3 combines with J gene TRBJ2-3; possibly TRBD1 for D (5 bases). Trimming removed 2 bases from V and 6 bases from J, with 15 bases in between. The germline CDR1 and CDR2 sequences are MNHEY and SVGEGT. The CDR3 spans 15 residues. The CDR3 loop is CASSYVRQGFDTQYF. In DNA form, the CDR3 reads TGTGCCAGCAGTTACGTCCGGCAGGGCTTTGATACGCAGTATTTT.

The chain employs TRBV29-1 and TRBJ2-7, with 9 bases aligning to TRBD1. CDR3 length: 12 amino acids. Germline trimming cut 7 bases from V and 6 bases from J; bases unmatched to any gene: 7. Germline V CDR1 and CDR2: SQVTM, ANQGSEA. In nucleotides, the CDR3 is TGCAGCGCTGGACAGGGGAGTGGCGAGCAGTACTTC. Translated, it gives CSAGQGSGEQYF.

The rearrangement links TRBV7-9 to TRBJ2-7; tentatively, D is TRBD1 or TRBD2 (5 bases each). V was clipped by 3 bases and J by 3 bases, with 9 bases between them. CDR3 length equals 13 residues. CDR1 SEHNR and CDR2 FQNEAQ come from the germline V gene (reference sequence). The CDR3 nucleotides are TGTGCCAGCAGCTTCGGGGCCGACTACGAGCAGTACTTC. Translation: CASSFGADYEQYF.

This clonotype occurred many times. Relative to the germline gene, one junction end is altered; a read error may explain this. The chain employs TRBV28 and TRBJ1-6; 8 nucleotides align to TRBD1. CDR1 is MDHEN and CDR2 is SYDVKM in the germline V gene. This CDR3 spans 12 amino acids. CDR3 protein: CASSPGGSPLHF. CDR3 sequence (DNA): TGTGCCAGCAGTCCAGGGGGCTCACCCCTCCATTTT. The whole variable domain, filled in from reference TRBV28 and TRBJ1-6, reads DVKVTQSSRYLVKRTGEKVFLECVQDMDHENMFWYRQDPGLGLRLIYFSYDVKMKEKGDIPEGYSVSREKKERFSLILESASTNQTSMYLCASSPGGSPLHFGNGTRLTVT.

Written as DNA, the CDR3 is TGTGCCATCAGTGATGGGACAGTTAGCAATCAGCCCCAGCATTTT. Amino acids: CAISDGTVSNQPQHF. This chain joins TRBV10-3 and TRBJ1-5, with TRBD1 matching over 7 bases. V lost 3 bases to trimming and J lost 0 bases; unmatched junction nucleotides: 2. The CDR3 totals 15 residues. Germline V gives CDR1 ENHRY, CDR2 SYGVKD.

This rearrangement joins TRBV12-3 or TRBV12-4 to TRBJ2-5; D ambiguous. This CDR3 is 13 amino acids long. V was pared by 3 bases and J by 3 bases, with 8 bases between. CDR3 DNA: TGTGCCAGCAGTTTCGGGCTTAAAGAGACCCAGTACTTC. Its translation is CASSFGLKETQYF.

V is TRBV25-1 and J is TRBJ2-7; TRBD2 aligns across 13 bases. With V trimmed by 4 bases and J by 3 bases, 3 bases remained unmatched. The CDR3 consists of 15 residues. CDR1 is MGHDK and CDR2 is SYGVNS in the germline V gene. CDR3: CASSGGLAGIYEQYF. CDR3 bases: TGTGCCAGCAGTGGGGGACTAGCGGGAATCTACGAGCAGTACTTC.

This clonotype was observed many times. The CDR3 reads CAWAPLGGSGANVLTF. For the CDR3, the DNA is TGTGCCTGGGCCCCTTTGGGGGGCAGTGGGGCCAACGTCCTGACTTTC. V is TRBV30 and J is TRBJ2-6, with D perhaps TRBD1 or TRBD2 (6 bases each). Trimming took off 5 bases at V and 3 bases at J, with 17 bases between the two ends. The CDR3 is made up of 16 amino acids. The V gene's germline CDR1 is GTSNPN and CDR2 SVGIG (reference sequence).

The genes are TRBV29-1 and TRBJ2-3; no firm D call. Deletions cut 2 bases from V and 0 bases from J, with 6 bases between. The CDR3 has 13 amino acids. The germline CDR1 and CDR2 sequences are SQVTM and ANQGSEA. For the CDR3, the DNA is TGCAGCGTTGAATCTCACAGCACAGATACGCAGTATTTT. It yields the protein CSVESHSTDTQYF.

Comment on this clonotype: Because the CDR3 is missing its conserved closing phenylalanine or tryptophan, this is likely a read error. The chain recombines TRBV6-2 or TRBV6-3 with TRBJ2-7; a possible D gene is TRBD2 (6 bases). In germline, CDR1 is MNHEY, CDR2 SVGEGT. V lost 8 bases and J 0 bases, leaving 8 bases between the germline ends. This CDR3 has 12 amino acids. CDR3 DNA: TGTGCCAGCGGGGGGTTCTCCTACGAGCAGTACTCC. It translates to CASGGFSYEQYS.

The V gene is TRBV28, the J gene TRBJ2-1, with D unclear. From germline, CDR1 is MDHEN and CDR2 SYDVKM. The V gene lost 6 bases and the J gene lost 3 bases, with 12 bases spanning the gap. This CDR3 region has 14 residues. Here the CDR3 reads CASSPLADYNEQFF. The CDR3 region has the DNA TGTGCCAGCAGCCCTCTTGCGGACTACAATGAGCAGTTCTTC.

This clonotype was detected many times. This chain links TRBV11-2 with TRBJ2-3; the D gene is possibly TRBD1 (5 bases). V lost 1 base, J lost 8 bases, and 13 bases lay in between. The germline gives CDR1 SGHAT, CDR2 FQNNGV. The CDR3 runs to 14 residues. The CDR3 here is CASSLVGLPGTQYF. CDR3 DNA sequence: TGTGCCAGCAGCTTAGTGGGGCTGCCGGGTACGCAGTATTTT. Using reference TRBV11-2 and TRBJ2-3 for the parts outside the CDR3, the full variable domain is EAGVAQSPRYKIIEKRQSVAFWCNPISGHATLYWYQQILGQGPKLLIQFQNNGVVDDSQLPKDRFSAERLKGVDSTLKIQPAKLEDSAVYLCASSLVGLPGTQYFGPGTRLTVL.

CDR3 bases: TGTGCCAGCAGTTTAGCGGGTAGCGGGAGGGCAGATACGCAGTATTTT. Residues: CASSLAGSGRADTQYF. The rearrangement uses TRBV28 and TRBJ2-3; 11 positions match TRBD2. This CDR3 is built from 16 residues. Germline CDR1 is MDHEN and CDR2 is SYDVKM. V lost 2 bases to trimming and J lost 4 bases; unmatched junction nucleotides: 5.

This clonotype was recorded many times. The V and J genes are TRBV7-9 and TRBJ1-2; D call uncertain. Germline values: CDR1 SEHNR, CDR2 FQNEAQ (reference sequence). CDR3 length equals 16 residues. The V gene lost 1 base and the J gene lost 3 bases, with 15 bases spanning the gap. CDR3 residues: CASSLVVAFTDYGYTF. CDR3 in DNA: TGTGCCAGCAGCTTAGTTGTAGCCTTTACCGACTATGGCTACACCTTC.

This clonotype has a count of ten or more. This chain uses TRBV28 with TRBJ2-7; 10 bases agree with TRBD1. With 10 bases clipped from V and 6 bases from J, the junction kept 12 bases outside the gene matches. Germline V lookup: CDR1 MDHEN, CDR2 SYDVKM. The CDR3 loop spans 14 amino acids. The CDR3 DNA is TGTGCCACCCTAGGAGACAGGGGGCATGCCGAGCAGTACTTC. This gives the protein CATLGDRGHAEQYF.

This clonotype was counted many times. V gene TRBV18 combines with J gene TRBJ2-7; the D gene is possibly TRBD2 (6 bases). The V gene's germline CDR1 is KGHSH and CDR2 LQKENI. CDR3 size: 14 residues. V was shortened by 4 bases and J by 2 bases, with 12 bases between the two germline ends. CDR3 sequence reads: CASSRGAGTYEQYF. The CDR3 coding sequence is TGTGCCAGCTCACGCGGGGCAGGAACCTACGAGCAGTACTTC.

There are many counts of this clonotype. The genes are TRBV20-1 and TRBJ2-2; 8 bases are a match to TRBD2. With 5 bases clipped from V and 4 bases from J, the junction kept 9 bases outside the gene matches. Germline V lookup: CDR1 DFQATT, CDR2 SNEGSKA (reference sequence). The CDR3 length is 15 residues. The chain's CDR3 is CSAPSGRGVTGELFF. In DNA, the CDR3 is TGCAGTGCTCCTAGTGGGCGGGGGGTCACCGGGGAGCTGTTTTTT.

The chain is built from TRBV29-1 and TRBJ2-7, with D tentatively TRBD1 (6 bases). The CDR3 extends over 12 amino acids. The germline V gene has CDR1 SQVTM and CDR2 ANQGSEA. V was pared by 3 bases and J by 5 bases, with 11 bases between. CDR3: CSVDITGNEQYF. The CDR3 coding sequence is TGCAGCGTTGACATAACAGGGAACGAGCAGTACTTC.

This clonotype came up a few times. The chain employs TRBV5-1 and TRBJ2-1; 9 bases agree with TRBD2. The V segment lost 2 bases and the J segment 6 bases; nucleotides outside the gene matches: 0. This CDR3 region has 13 residues. Per the germline V gene, CDR1 is SGHRS and CDR2 is YFSETQ. The CDR3 sequence: CASSLLAGNEQFF. CDR3 DNA: TGCGCCAGCAGCTTACTAGCGGGCAATGAGCAGTTCTTC.

A note on this clonotype: Mismatch with germline at one junction end may stem from a read error. The V and J genes are TRBV7-7 and TRBJ2-1, with D possibly TRBD2 on 6 matching bases. Germline lookup yields CDR1 SSHAT and CDR2 FNYEAQ (reference sequence). The CDR3 consists of 15 residues. This CDR3 reads CASSAQPGLAYEQFF. Written as DNA, the CDR3 is TGTGCTAGCAGCGCTCAACCGGGACTCGCCTATGAGCAGTTCTTC. Variable domain in full (rest from reference TRBV7-7 and TRBJ2-1): GAGVSQSPRYKVTKRGQDVTLRCDPISSHATLYWYQQALGQGPEFLTYFNYEAQPDKSGLPSDRFSAERPEGSISTLTIQRTEQRDSAMYRCASSAQPGLAYEQFFGPGTRLTVL.